The clone carrying this T cell receptor (beta chain) came up once. Source study methods: Reference gene primer amplification in the assay estimated nucleated cell counts. The repertoire was sequenced with immunoSEQ multiplex PCR; TCRdb's copy has only in-frame clones and lacks some. V, J and clone size are taken as reported in that table, and D and trimming were inferred from the DNA itself. The sample carries over 95,000 clones, about 90% recorded once. The source of the sample is a study of blood T cell repertoires in COVID-19. About the study: Acute and convalescent COVID-19 specimens originated in the United States, Italy and Spain. Nucleic acid was either cDNA or gDNA, and it came from T cells, B-cell-depleted T cells, or PBMCs.

CDR3 length: 17 residues. The germline gives CDR1 SNHLY, CDR2 FYNNEI. V lost 6 bases and J lost 2, with 17 bases in between. V is TRBV2 and J is TRBJ1-6, with D unclear. The clonotype originates from a woman aged 45-60 years with acute or convalescent COVID-19. Sequenced material: peripheral blood. The CDR3 nucleotides read TGTGCCAGCAGACCTGACCCTGACGGGACCTATAATTCACCCCTCCACTTT. Its protein is CASRPDPDGTYNSPLHF. The full variable domain, with the rest looked up from reference TRBV2 and TRBJ1-6, is EPEVTQTPSHQVTQMGQEVILRCVPISNHLYFYWYRQILGQKVEFLVSFYNNEISEKSEIFDDQFSVERPDGSNFTLKIRSTKLEDSAMYFCASRPDPDGTYNSPLHFGNGTRLTVT.